These 27 T cell receptor beta chains originate from one sample sequenced in a study of blood T cell repertoires in COVID-19. Data came from immunoSEQ multiplex PCR; TCRdb stores just in-frame clones and leaves some out. The top ten hold over 10% of the sample, which has about 100,000 clones, 86% seen once. The sample taken for sequencing was peripheral blood. The receptors derive from an older woman in a cohort sampled during active or convalescent COVID-19.

The rearrangement links TRBV10-3 to TRBJ2-7; D perhaps matches TRBD1 (5 bases). Germline CDR1 ENHRY, CDR2 SYGVKD. V was cut by 1 base and J by 6 bases, with 16 bases left in between. The CDR3 loop spans 15 amino acids. The CDR3 DNA follows: TGTGCCATCAGTGAGTACCCCGGCCAGGGTGGCGAGCAGTACTTC. It codes for CAISEYPGQGGEQYF.

This clone was observed a single time. This rearrangement joins TRBV3-1 (or the pseudogene TRBV3-2) to TRBJ2-1, with D perhaps TRBD2 (7 bases). Germline CDR1 reads LGHDT; CDR2 reads YNNKEL (reference sequence). V was cut by 4 bases and J by 8 bases, with 21 bases left in between. The CDR3 has 16 amino acids. CDR3 in amino acids: CASSRPFTGGRDEQFF. The CDR3 coding sequence is TGTGCCAGCAGCCGACCCTTTACGGGGGGCCGTGATGAGCAGTTCTTC.

The V and J genes are TRBV4-1 and TRBJ1-2; 9 nucleotides match TRBD1. With V trimmed by 5 bases and J by 8 bases, 9 bases remained unmatched. CDR3 length equals 14 residues. CDR1 and CDR2 (germline): MGHRA, YSYEKL. DNA for the CDR3: TGCGCCAGCAGCTACCTACAGGGGGCGGGCGGCTACACCTTC. As protein: CASSYLQGAGGYTF.

The CDR3 bases are TGCGCCAGCAGTGAGCAGAGGACAGGGATTGGCTACACCTTC. It yields the protein CASSEQRTGIGYTF. The chain is built from TRBV10-2 and TRBJ1-2, with TRBD1 identical over 8 bases. CDR1 is WSHSY and CDR2 is SAAADI in the germline V gene. J was trimmed by 7 bases and V by 2 bases; bases with no gene match: 6. The CDR3 length is 14 residues.

This clone was seen a handful of times. V is TRBV28 and J is TRBJ1-3, with a weak D call TRBD1 (5 bases). This CDR3 comprises 14 residues. CDR1 and CDR2 from the germline V gene are MDHEN and SYDVKM. Trimming removed 9 bases from V and 0 bases from J, with 12 bases in between. The CDR3 DNA is TGTGCCAGTATTACAGGTTACTCTGGAAACACCATATATTTT. It translates to CASITGYSGNTIYF. Combining the CDR3 with reference TRBV28 and TRBJ1-3 gives the whole variable domain DVKVTQSSRYLVKRTGEKVFLECVQDMDHENMFWYRQDPGLGLRLIYFSYDVKMKEKGDIPEGYSVSREKKERFSLILESASTNQTSMYLCASITGYSGNTIYFGEGSWLTVV.

A word on this clone: Other DNA variants within this sample encode the same CDR3. The V call is TRBV11-2, the J call TRBJ2-1, with 11 bases matching TRBD2. Trimming at V came to 3 bases and at J to 3 bases, leaving 1 base not matched to a gene. CDR3 length equals 15 residues. CDR1 SGHAT and CDR2 FQNNGV come from the germline V gene. The CDR3 DNA sequence: TGTGCCAGCAGCTTGCTAGCGGGGGGCTACAATGAGCAGTTCTTC. The encoded protein is CASSLLAGGYNEQFF.

This clone was picked up one time. CDR3 nucleotide sequence: TGTGCCACCAGCAGGGACAGGCTACGCCATGGCTACACCTTC. Amino acids: CATSRDRLRHGYTF. The rearrangement uses TRBV15 and TRBJ1-2, with 7 positions matching TRBD1. CDR1 is LNHNV and CDR2 is YYDKDF in the germline V gene (reference sequence). Trimming removed 3 bases from V and 6 bases from J; junction bases left unmatched: 7. CDR3 size: 14 residues.

V is TRBV5-1 and J is TRBJ2-3, with 12 bases fitting TRBD1. Germline trimming cut 4 bases from V and 0 bases from J; bases unmatched to any gene: 15. The CDR3 has 20 residues. Germline V gene data show CDR1 as SGHRS and CDR2 as YFSETQ. The CDR3 loop is CASSLFPGQGAFPSTDTQYF. In DNA, the CDR3 is TGCGCCAGCAGCCTCTTTCCGGGACAGGGGGCTTTTCCTAGCACAGATACGCAGTATTTT.

This clone was counted between two and nine times. CDR3 sequence reads: CASSPFRTLYEQYF. Here the CDR3 DNA reads TGTGCCAGCAGCCCCTTTAGGACTCTCTACGAGCAGTACTTC. This chain uses TRBV7-2 with TRBJ2-7; a possible D gene is TRBD2 (5 bases). CDR1 and CDR2 (germline): SGHTA, FQGNSA. V was cut by 5 bases and J by 3 bases, with 14 bases left in between. The CDR3 sequence is 14 residues long.

This chain uses TRBV7-3 with TRBJ2-3; 9 bases agree with TRBD2. CDR3 size: 17 residues. V trimming: 5 bases; J trimming: 6 bases; junction bases outside the gene matches: 15. Looked up from germline, CDR1 is SGHTA and CDR2 is FQGTGA. CDR3 sequence (DNA): TGTGCCAGCAGCCCCCAGAGTGGCGGGGGGGCATCCGATACGCAGTATTTT. This codes for CASSPQSGGGASDTQYF.

The chain uses TRBV5-1 and TRBJ1-5, with D possibly matching TRBD1 (5 bases). V lost 5 bases and J 0 bases, leaving 12 bases between the germline ends. CDR1 and CDR2 from the germline V gene are SGHRS and YFSETQ. The CDR3 is 15 amino acids. The CDR3 here is CASREGPNSNQPQHF. The CDR3 coding sequence is TGCGCCAGCAGGGAGGGGCCAAATAGCAATCAGCCCCAGCATTTT.

This clone was observed once. The rearrangement links TRBV5-1 to TRBJ2-1; 9 nucleotides agree with TRBD2. The germline CDR1 and CDR2 sequences are SGHRS and YFSETQ. Unmatched junction bases numbered 14, after V lost 4 bases and J lost 9 bases. This CDR3 is 16 amino acids long. The DNA of the CDR3 is TGCGCCAGCAGCGGATCTCGCGGGGGGGGCTCGGGTGAGCAGTTCTTC. This sequence encodes CASSGSRGGGSGEQFF.

The DNA for the CDR3 is TGTGCCAGCAAGGACAGGGTCGGATACAATGAGCAGTTCTTC. Amino acid sequence: CASKDRVGYNEQFF. The chain couples TRBV2 to TRBJ2-1; 8 bases fit TRBD1. The ends lost 7 bases at V and 4 bases at J; junction bases unmatched: 6. This CDR3 region has 14 residues. Germline V gives CDR1 SNHLY, CDR2 FYNNEI.

A single count supports this clone. V and J are TRBV29-1 and TRBJ1-2, with 7 bases matching TRBD1. This CDR3 has 13 residues. Germline assignment: CDR1 SQVTM and CDR2 ANQGSEA. V was clipped by 4 bases and J by 4 bases; unmatched bases: 6. The CDR3 sequence: CSVVGGQSYGYTF. The CDR3 coding sequence is TGCAGCGTTGTGGGGGGACAGAGCTATGGCTACACCTTC.

The J gene is TRBJ2-7, the V gene TRBV12-3 or TRBV12-4; no clear D. This CDR3 contains 12 residues. V was clipped by 4 bases and J by 8 bases, with 12 bases between them. CDR3 loop: CASSSPRHKQYF. The CDR3 bases are TGTGCCAGCAGTTCCCCTCGACACAAGCAGTACTTC.

This rearrangement joins TRBV3-1 (or the pseudogene TRBV3-2) to TRBJ2-1; D uncertain. Germline CDR1 reads LGHDT; CDR2 reads YNNKEL (reference sequence). Trimming removed 2 bases at V and 5 bases at J, with 10 bases between. The CDR3 spans 14 residues. The CDR3 region is CASSQYGSDNEQFF. CDR3 DNA sequence: TGTGCCAGCAGCCAATACGGTTCCGACAATGAGCAGTTCTTC.

The chain couples TRBV30 to TRBJ1-5; 7 bases line up with TRBD1. Germline trimming cut 2 bases from V and 3 bases from J; bases unmatched to any gene: 13. Germline-derived CDR1 and CDR2 are GTSNPN and SVGIG (reference sequence). The CDR3 runs 17 residues. Here the CDR3 reads CAWSQTPSGTANQPQHF. The CDR3 DNA reads TGTGCCTGGAGTCAAACCCCCTCCGGGACAGCCAATCAGCCCCAGCATTTT.

V is TRBV5-1 and J is TRBJ1-6; no reliable D call. With 4 bases removed from V and 3 bases from J, the gap between germline ends came to 8 bases. In germline, CDR1 is SGHRS, CDR2 YFSETQ. The CDR3 has 14 amino acids. CDR3 coding DNA: TGCGCCAGCAGCGGCGGGGACTATAATTCACCCCTCCACTTT. Its translation: CASSGGDYNSPLHF.

This rearrangement joins TRBV11-3 to TRBJ2-2, with a tentative D call TRBD2 (6 bases). V was pared by 3 bases and J by 5 bases, with 13 bases between. CDR1 and CDR2 from the germline V gene are SGHNT and YENEEA. CDR3 size: 15 residues. The CDR3 here is CASSLGLSGTGELFF. CDR3 DNA sequence: TGTGCCAGCAGCTTGGGACTCTCGGGGACCGGGGAGCTGTTTTTT.

The V and J genes are TRBV9 and TRBJ2-3, with D perhaps matching TRBD2 (6 bases). Per germline, CDR1 SGDLS and CDR2 YYNGEE. V was pared by 0 bases and J by 1 base, with 9 bases between. The CDR3 loop spans 15 amino acids. The CDR3 loop is CASSVGPSGTDTQYF. CDR3 DNA sequence: TGTGCCAGCAGCGTAGGTCCTAGCGGCACAGATACGCAGTATTTT.

The chain is built from TRBV5-4 and TRBJ2-7, with D perhaps matching TRBD1 (6 bases). CDR3 length: 15 residues. CDR1 SGHNT and CDR2 YYREEE come from the germline V gene (reference sequence). V lost 3 bases and J 3 bases, leaving 16 bases between the germline ends. CDR3 amino acids: CASSSKGAGVYEQYF. The DNA of the CDR3 is TGTGCCAGCAGCTCCAAAGGGGCAGGGGTCTACGAGCAGTACTTC. The full variable domain, its missing parts supplied by reference TRBV5-4 and TRBJ2-7, is ETGVTQSPTHLIKTRGQQVTLRCSSQSGHNTVSWYQQALGQGPQFIFQYYREEENGRGNFPPRFSGLQFPNYSSELNVNALELDDSALYLCASSSKGAGVYEQYFGPGTRLTVT.

The rearrangement joins TRBV21-1 to TRBJ1-6. TRBV21-1 is an annotated pseudogene. There are 17 residues in the CDR3. CDR3 in amino acids: CASSKREGSSYNSPLHF. The CDR3 DNA reads TGTGCCAGCAGCAAAAGGGAGGGGAGCTCCTATAATTCACCCCTCCACTTT.

The rearrangement links TRBV4-1 to TRBJ2-5; 8 nucleotides match TRBD2. V gave up 1 base and J gave up 5 bases; unmatched junction bases: 9. Germline CDR1 is MGHRA and CDR2 is YSYEKL. This CDR3 has 16 amino acids. CDR3 residues: CASSQAPGGAWETQYF. In DNA, the CDR3 is TGCGCCAGCAGCCAAGCACCCGGGGGGGCATGGGAGACCCAGTACTTC.

The rearrangement uses TRBV12-3 or TRBV12-4 and TRBJ2-7, with 11 positions matching TRBD1. The CDR3 consists of 13 residues. Trimming cost V 6 bases and J 3 bases; bases outside gene matches: 1. CDR3 loop: CASRGTGGYEQYF. The CDR3 bases are TGTGCCAGCAGAGGGACAGGGGGCTACGAGCAGTACTTC.

This chain joins TRBV27 and TRBJ1-2; possibly TRBD1 for D (5 bases). V was trimmed by 1 base and J by 6 bases, leaving 12 bases between them. The germline CDR1 and CDR2 sequences are MNHEY and SMNVEV (reference sequence). CDR3 length: 14 amino acids. CDR3 in amino acids: CASSLFSGIDGYTF. In DNA form, the CDR3 reads TGTGCCAGCAGTTTATTTTCAGGGATTGATGGCTACACCTTC.

The V call is TRBV30, the J call TRBJ1-1, with 10 bases that match TRBD1. V shed 2 bases and J 3 bases; nucleotides not matched to a gene: 6. Germline V gene sequence: CDR1 GTSNPN, CDR2 SVGIG (reference sequence). CDR3 length equals 15 residues. The CDR3 spells CAWSNPGTGDTEAFF. CDR3 DNA: TGTGCCTGGAGTAACCCGGGGACAGGGGACACTGAAGCTTTCTTT.

The chain employs TRBV5-1 and TRBJ1-2; D ambiguous. The V gene's germline CDR1 is SGHRS and CDR2 YFSETQ. The germline V and J ends were trimmed by 4 bases and 0 bases, with 10 bases remaining between them. The CDR3 runs 14 residues. The CDR3 nucleotides are TGCGCCAGCAGCGCCGTTCAGGCTAACTATGGCTACACCTTC. It codes for CASSAVQANYGYTF.